The entry below describes one T cell receptor (beta chain). The data derive from a study of OX40 agonist ivuxolimab in advanced cancers. Turning to the study itself: The treatment was a fully human IgG2 OX40 agonist, ivuxolimab.

CDR1 is SGHVS and CDR2 is FQNEAQ in the germline V gene. The trim removed 5 bases at V and 4 bases at J, leaving 11 bases unmatched. The length of the CDR3 is 16 residues. This table comes from immunoSEQ multiplex PCR, and its TCRdb copy is limited to in-frame clones, with some not included. The profile shows around 50,000 clones, almost 85% of them singletons. The sequence was collected from an adult with an advanced solid tumor such as melanoma, head and neck, liver or kidney cancer. The sample in question was CD4+ or CD8+ T cells sorted from blood, obtained in a trial of the OX40 agonist ivuxolimab. The chain combines TRBV7-8 with TRBJ1-2; TRBD1 agrees at 9 bases. CDR3 bases: TGTGCCAGCAGCAGAGAACAGGGGGCTAGGATCTATGGCTACACCTTC. Protein product: CASSREQGARIYGYTF.